Below are 27 T cell receptor beta chains sequenced from a single sample in a study of CD8 T cells in ankylosing spondylitis. TCRdb redid the calling of the 5' RACE reads with MiXCR, one entry per CDR3 protein. The sample shows about 270,000 distinct CDR3 sequences, roughly 32% of them seen only once. The sample taken for sequencing was blood, either unsorted or a sorted T cell fraction (not recorded which). These receptors all stem from a male donor with ankylosing spondylitis or in good health (not recorded which).

This clonotype was counted a few times. This chain connects TRBV20-1 to TRBJ2-2; D is unresolved. V was shortened by 5 bases and J by 0 bases, with 22 bases between the two germline ends. The CDR3 length is 18 residues. Looked up from germline, CDR1 is DFQATT and CDR2 is SNEGSKA (reference sequence). The CDR3 DNA reads as TGCAGTGCTGACAACGTAATAGGGAAATCCCCGAACACCGGGGAGCTGTTTTTT. Its protein product is CSADNVIGKSPNTGELFF.

The J gene is TRBJ2-3, the V gene TRBV5-6; TRBD1 aligns across 11 bases. The J segment lost 4 bases and the V segment lost 0 bases, leaving 4 bases of the junction unmatched. Germline lookup yields CDR1 SGHDT and CDR2 YYEEEE. This CDR3 is 16 amino acids long. This CDR3 is CASSLGTGGRADTQYF. The CDR3 DNA reads as TGTGCCAGCAGCTTGGGGACAGGGGGCCGGGCAGATACGCAGTATTTT.

The chain uses TRBV5-1 and TRBJ2-7; maybe TRBD1 (6 bases). The germline CDR1 and CDR2 sequences are SGHRS and YFSETQ. V dropped 6 bases and J dropped 2 bases, with 15 bases sitting between them. The CDR3 is 14 amino acids. The CDR3 DNA reads as TGCGCCAGCACCGATGACAGGAATGCCTACGAGCAGTACTTC. It translates to CASTDDRNAYEQYF.

The chain joins TRBV11-2 to TRBJ2-7; no clear D. The V end lost 1 base, the J end lost 3 bases, and 13 bases lay between the germline ends. This CDR3 comprises 15 residues. Germline values: CDR1 SGHAT, CDR2 FQNNGV. CDR3 amino acids: CASSLGRPLDYEQYF. The DNA of the CDR3 is TGTGCCAGCAGCTTAGGAAGGCCCCTGGACTACGAGCAGTACTTC.

This clonotype showed up many times. A junction end diverges from the germline sequence, so it may reflect a read error. V usage is TRBV20-1 and J usage is TRBJ2-1, with TRBD2 identical over 7 bases. The CDR3 loop spans 11 amino acids. Germline loops: CDR1 DFQATT, CDR2 SNEGSKA (reference sequence). In nucleotides, the CDR3 is TGCAGTGCTAGAGATCAACTAGCGCCGAACTTC. Translating it yields CSARDQLAPNF.

This rearrangement joins TRBV5-8 to TRBJ2-1; 12 bases are shared with TRBD2. The CDR3 contains 15 residues. Germline V gives CDR1 SGHTS, CDR2 YDEGEE. V was pared by 3 bases and J by 8 bases, with 6 bases of the junction left unmatched. CDR3 nucleotides: TGTGCCAGCAGCTACACTAGCGGGGGGTCCCATGAGCAGTTCTTC. Protein: CASSYTSGGSHEQFF.

The chain employs TRBV6-5 and TRBJ1-1; no clear D gene. CDR3 length: 14 residues. V was shortened by 0 bases and J by 2 bases, with 7 bases between the two germline ends. The germline V gene encodes CDR1 MNHEY and CDR2 SVGAGI. The CDR3 protein is CASSYSMANTEAFF. CDR3 DNA: TGTGCCAGCAGTTACTCGATGGCTAACACTGAAGCTTTCTTT.

V and J are TRBV27 and TRBJ2-5, with D possibly TRBD2 on 6 matching bases. V was clipped by 0 bases and J by 3 bases, with 8 bases between them. The CDR3 covers 14 residues. In germline, CDR1 is MNHEY, CDR2 SMNVEV (reference sequence). The CDR3 DNA reads as TGTGCCAGCAGTTTATCTAGGGAGGAAGAGACCCAGTACTTC. It encodes CASSLSREEETQYF.

This clonotype was found a few times. V and J are TRBV28 and TRBJ1-4, with D possibly being TRBD1 (6 bases). V shed 4 bases and J shed 0 bases, with 15 bases lying between them. Germline CDR1 reads MDHEN; CDR2 reads SYDVKM. This CDR3 region has 17 residues. Here the CDR3 DNA reads TGTGCCAGCAGTTCCTACAGGGACCCCTCAACTAATGAAAAACTGTTTTTT. This encodes CASSSYRDPSTNEKLFF.

This clonotype was picked up a small number of times. The chain carries TRBV10-3 and TRBJ2-5, with 8 positions matching TRBD2. Germline CDR1 ENHRY, CDR2 SYGVKD. Trimming removed 6 bases from V and 1 base from J; junction bases left unmatched: 7. This CDR3 has 15 amino acids. CDR3 in amino acids: CAIRGSGTSQETQYF. In DNA, the CDR3 is TGTGCCATCAGGGGATCCGGGACTAGCCAAGAGACCCAGTACTTC.

The CDR3 sequence: CASSVDWDRGLSEAFF. CDR3 sequence (DNA): TGTGCCAGCAGCGTAGATTGGGACAGGGGGCTTTCTGAAGCTTTCTTT. The chain carries TRBV9 and TRBJ1-1; 12 nucleotides agree with TRBD1. The CDR3 has 16 amino acids. Losses at the gene ends were 0 bases for V and 6 bases for J; bases not matched to a gene: 6. Germline V gives CDR1 SGDLS, CDR2 YYNGEE.

This chain connects TRBV7-2 to TRBJ1-5; D uncertain. V lost 3 bases and J lost 6, with 9 bases in between. The CDR3 spans 13 residues. From germline, CDR1 is SGHTA and CDR2 FQGNSA. The CDR3 nucleotides are TGTGCCAGCAGCTTCGTCGGGAGTCAGCCCCAGCATTTT. It encodes CASSFVGSQPQHF.

The chain couples TRBV11-2 to TRBJ2-2; D unclear. Germline V gene sequence: CDR1 SGHAT, CDR2 FQNNGV. There are 18 residues in the CDR3. The germline V and J ends were trimmed by 0 bases and 2 bases, with 16 bases remaining between them. The CDR3 sequence: CASSLDLLGSRNTGELFF. The CDR3 DNA sequence: TGTGCCAGCAGCTTAGATCTCTTGGGCAGCCGAAACACCGGGGAGCTGTTTTTT. Looking up the rest from reference TRBV11-2 and TRBJ2-2 gives the full variable domain: EAGVAQSPRYKIIEKRQSVAFWCNPISGHATLYWYQQILGQGPKLLIQFQNNGVVDDSQLPKDRFSAERLKGVDSTLKIQPAKLEDSAVYLCASSLDLLGSRNTGELFFGEGSRLTVL.

The J gene is TRBJ2-3, the V gene TRBV15, with 9 bases matching TRBD1. The V and J ends lost 1 base and 3 bases, in that order; junction bases with no gene match: 8. CDR1 and CDR2 (germline): LNHNV, YYDKDF (reference sequence). The CDR3 has 17 amino acids. The CDR3 loop is CATSRVPRQGGTDTQYF. The DNA for the CDR3 is TGTGCCACCAGCAGAGTCCCTCGACAGGGGGGGACAGATACGCAGTATTTT. Supplemented by reference TRBV15 and TRBJ2-3, the full variable domain reads DAMVIQNPRYQVTQFGKPVTLSCSQTLNHNVMYWYQQKSSQAPKLLFHYYDKDFNNEADTPDNFQSRRPNTSFCFLDIRSPGLGDTAMYLCATSRVPRQGGTDTQYFGPGTRLTVL.

A few counts support this clonotype. The chain joins TRBV12-3 or TRBV12-4 to TRBJ2-3; no definite D call. V lost 2 bases, J lost 2 bases, and 2 bases lay in between. The CDR3 runs to 12 residues. CDR3 DNA sequence: TGTGCCAGCAGTTTACACACAGATACGCAGTATTTT. Translation: CASSLHTDTQYF.

This clonotype has ten or more counts. The chain joins TRBV4-2 to TRBJ2-7; 7 bases are shared with TRBD2. Trimming at V came to 0 bases and at J to 2 bases, leaving 4 bases not matched to a gene. The CDR3 length is 15 residues. The germline CDR1 and CDR2 sequences are LGHNA and YNFKEQ. CDR3 region: CASSQDGGEPYEQYF. For the CDR3, the DNA is TGTGCCAGCAGCCAAGATGGGGGGGAACCCTACGAGCAGTACTTC.

The gene calls are TRBV20-1 and TRBJ2-1; 10 bases map to TRBD2. Germline CDR1 reads DFQATT; CDR2 reads SNEGSKA (reference sequence). The CDR3 has 13 amino acids. V lost 5 bases and J lost 5; bases outside the gene matches: 3. This chain's CDR3 is CSAQGLADNEQFF. The CDR3 region has the DNA TGCAGTGCTCAAGGACTAGCGGACAATGAGCAGTTCTTC.

A few counts support this clonotype. The chain uses TRBV7-9 and TRBJ2-1, with unresolved D. Germline values: CDR1 SEHNR, CDR2 FQNEAQ (reference sequence). Trimming took 1 base from V and 0 from J, leaving 10 bases between them. The length of the CDR3 is 16 residues. The CDR3 protein is CASSLVGLSSYNEQFF. CDR3 nucleotides: TGTGCCAGCAGCTTAGTTGGGTTGAGCTCCTACAATGAGCAGTTCTTC.

The V gene is TRBV7-8, the J gene TRBJ1-3; D call uncertain. Trimming removed 1 base from V and 7 bases from J, with 11 bases in between. Germline CDR1 and CDR2: SGHVS and FQNEAQ. The length of the CDR3 is 14 residues. As DNA, the CDR3 is TGTGCCAGCAGCTTAGGTCCGGGGTTCAACACCATATATTTT. It translates to CASSLGPGFNTIYF. The full variable domain, its missing parts supplied by reference TRBV7-8 and TRBJ1-3, is GAGVSQSPRYKVAKRGQDVALRCDPISGHVSLFWYQQALGQGPEFLTYFQNEAQLDKSGLPSDRFFAERPEGSVSTLKIQRTQQEDSAVYLCASSLGPGFNTIYFGEGSWLTVV.

This clonotype was detected only a few times. This chain connects TRBV24-1 to TRBJ2-1; TRBD2 is a possible D gene (5 bases). CDR3 size: 12 residues. CDR1 is KGHDR, CDR2 SFDVKD, per germline. The V end lost 9 bases, the J end lost 8 bases, and 13 bases lay between the germline ends. The CDR3 region is CATRGSSDEQFF. The CDR3 nucleotides are TGTGCCACCCGGGGTTCAAGCGATGAGCAGTTCTTC.

The rearrangement joins TRBV4-1 to TRBJ1-5, with D possibly being TRBD1 (6 bases). Trimming removed 1 base from V and 2 bases from J, with 12 bases in between. This CDR3 spans 16 amino acids. CDR1 and CDR2 from the germline V gene are MGHRA and YSYEKL. The CDR3 sequence is CASSQVVSGGNQPQHF. CDR3 nucleotides: TGCGCCAGCAGCCAAGTTGTATCAGGGGGCAATCAGCCCCAGCATTTT.

V usage is TRBV20-1 and J usage is TRBJ2-5; no reliable D call. The CDR3 loop spans 13 amino acids. Germline values: CDR1 DFQATT, CDR2 SNEGSKA (reference sequence). Trimming took 0 bases from V and 5 from J, leaving 10 bases between them. CDR3 sequence (DNA): TGCAGTGCTAGAGATCTGACCCAGGAGACCCAGTACTTC. It specifies CSARDLTQETQYF.

This clonotype was detected only a few times. This chain links TRBV20-1 with TRBJ2-7; TRBD2 agrees at 7 bases. Per the germline V gene, CDR1 is DFQATT and CDR2 is SNEGSKA (reference sequence). Unmatched junction bases numbered 14, after V lost 3 bases and J lost 6 bases. The CDR3 contains 15 residues. The CDR3 region has the DNA TGCAGTGCTAGCCCGTACGGGGGGATGCCTGGCGAGCAGTACTTC. This encodes CSASPYGGMPGEQYF.

This clonotype was counted a few times. V usage is TRBV9 and J usage is TRBJ1-2; 7 bases agree with TRBD1. CDR1 and CDR2 (germline): SGDLS, YYNGEE. This CDR3 comprises 16 residues. V gave up 4 bases and J gave up 3 bases; unmatched junction bases: 12. The CDR3 is CASSPTGIDYHYGYTF. CDR3 coding DNA: TGTGCCAGCAGCCCGACAGGGATCGACTATCACTATGGCTACACCTTC.

This clonotype was counted only a few times. The chain recombines TRBV20-1 with TRBJ2-5; D call uncertain. Germline V gives CDR1 DFQATT, CDR2 SNEGSKA (reference sequence). V lost 5 bases and J 5 bases, leaving 18 bases between the germline ends. The CDR3 consists of 14 residues. The CDR3 DNA is TGCAGTGCTCACCCAGACCCTACGATGGAGACCCAGTACTTC. It translates to CSAHPDPTMETQYF.

This clonotype was picked up a small number of times. The chain uses TRBV4-1 and TRBJ2-7, with 9 positions matching TRBD1. Losses at the gene ends were 8 bases for V and 7 bases for J; bases not matched to a gene: 15. CDR3 length equals 15 residues. Germline V gene data show CDR1 as MGHRA and CDR2 as YSYEKL. CDR3 nucleotides: TGCGCCAGCGGGGGGGGACAGGGCCTAAAAAGGGAGCAGTACTTC. This codes for CASGGGQGLKREQYF.

The gene calls are TRBV15 and TRBJ2-3, with a possible D match to TRBD2 (6 bases). Trimming took 8 bases from V and 8 from J, leaving 14 bases between them. The germline gives CDR1 LNHNV, CDR2 YYDKDF (reference sequence). The CDR3 totals 12 residues. In DNA, the CDR3 is TGTGCCACCGGACTATTTGAGGGTACGCAGTATTTT. This sequence encodes CATGLFEGTQYF.